This TCR beta chain was recovered during a study of CD8 T cells in ankylosing spondylitis. Study findings and constraints: The clones that were linked to disease were reported to be significantly enriched in matched synovial fluid samples from ankylosing spondylitis patients.

The CDR3 contains 14 residues. Germline lookup yields CDR1 SGHTA and CDR2 FQGTGA. The junction had 0 bases not matched to a gene; V was cut back by 2 bases and J by 1 base. This clonotype was seen many times. Its specificity is not known. Generation of TCR beta libraries employed quantitative 5'-RACE incorporating molecular barcodes. TCRdb re-derived calls from the 5' RACE reads in MiXCR, one entry per CDR3 protein. The sample yields fewer than 200,000 distinct CDR3 sequences, roughly 10% seen once. The clonotype was recovered from a female donor with ankylosing spondylitis or in good health (not recorded which). The chain joins TRBV7-3 to TRBJ2-3, with 7 bases lining up with TRBD2. Sequencing was carried out using blood, either unsorted or a sorted T cell fraction (not recorded which). CDR3 residues: CASSLAGGTDTQYF. In nucleotides, the CDR3 is TGTGCCAGCAGCTTAGCGGGGGGCACAGATACGCAGTATTTT.